These 5 T cell receptor beta chains came from one sample sequenced in a study of T cells in Graves' hyperthyroidism and ophthalmopathy. Researchers amplified the TCR beta CDR3 regions from RNA transcripts. HTBI primers drove first-round RT-PCR of the TCR CDR3. From the multiplex PCR reads, TCRdb called clonotypes with MiXCR, one entry per CDR3 protein. The sample lists around 97,000 distinct CDR3 sequences; 45% to 50% were seen once. Sequencing input: blood. Source of these receptors: a man aged 35-49 years with Graves' hyperthyroidism.

The chain links TRBV7-2 to TRBJ2-1, with 9 bases identical to TRBD2. There are 15 residues in the CDR3. The V gene's germline CDR1 is SGHTA and CDR2 FQGNSA. Trimming at V came to 5 bases and at J to 10 bases, leaving 12 bases not matched to a gene. In DNA form, the CDR3 reads TGTGCCAGCAGCCTACCGACTAGCGGCCATGGGGAGCAGTTCTTC. Translating gives CASSLPTSGHGEQFF. Combining the CDR3 with reference TRBV7-2 and TRBJ2-1 gives the whole variable domain GAGVSQSPSNKVTEKGKDVELRCDPISGHTALYWYRQSLGQGLEFLIYFQGNSAPDKSGLPSDRFSAERTGGSVSTLTIQRTQQEDSAVYLCASSLPTSGHGEQFFGPGTRLTVL.

The chain has TRBV7-2 and TRBJ2-3; TRBD2 matches 11 bases. V lost 5 bases to trimming and J lost 11 bases; unmatched junction nucleotides: 12. Per germline, CDR1 SGHTA and CDR2 FQGNSA. CDR3 length: 15 amino acids. The CDR3 spells CASSLLAGGYNEQYF. CDR3 DNA: TGTGCCAGCAGCCTTCTAGCGGGAGGCTACAATGAGCAGTATTTT.

This clonotype was seen repeatedly, ten times or more. This chain joins TRBV5-1 and TRBJ2-3; tentatively, D is TRBD2 (6 bases). CDR1 and CDR2 from the germline V gene are SGHRS and YFSETQ. V was clipped by 3 bases and J by 1 base, with 12 bases between them. CDR3 length equals 15 residues. CDR3 sequence reads: CASSSLARGTDTQYF. The CDR3 bases are TGCGCCAGCAGCTCCCTAGCGCGTGGCACAGATACGCAGTATTTT.

This clonotype was recorded many times. This sequence joins TRBV7-6 and TRBJ2-3; the D call may be TRBD1 or TRBD2 (5 bases each). Germline values: CDR1 SGHVS, CDR2 FNYEAQ. Trimming removed 5 bases from V and 4 bases from J, with 16 bases in between. CDR3 length: 15 amino acids. The DNA for the CDR3 is TGTGCCAGCAGCCAGACGGGGCCCCCGTCAGATACGCAGTATTTT. Protein sequence: CASSQTGPPSDTQYF. The complete variable domain, with remaining parts taken from reference TRBV7-6 and TRBJ2-3, reads GAGVSQSPRYKVTKRGQDVALRCDPISGHVSLYWYRQALGQGPEFLTYFNYEAQQDKSGLPNDRFSAERPEGSISTLTIQRTEQRDSAMYRCASSQTGPPSDTQYFGPGTRLTVL.

The sample holds many counts of this clonotype. DNA of the CDR3: TGCGCCAGCAGCCTGGGGGGACAGCAAGAGACCCAGTACTTC. As protein: CASSLGGQQETQYF. The chain links TRBV5-1 to TRBJ2-5, with a tentative D call TRBD1 (7 bases). This CDR3 has 14 residues. Germline V lookup: CDR1 SGHRS, CDR2 YFSETQ. The germline V and J ends were trimmed by 4 bases and 2 bases, with 12 bases remaining between them.